This TCR beta chain was obtained from a study of blood T cell repertoires in COVID-19. Study information: The analysed material was cDNA or gDNA that came from T cells, B-cell-depleted T cells, or PBMCs.

The CDR3 length is 16 residues. Germline lookup yields CDR1 MNHNS and CDR2 SASEGT. Trimming took 1 base from V and 5 from J, leaving 17 bases between them. In the original workflow: Nucleated cell counts were estimated from reference gene primer amplification. TCRdb's copy holds only in-frame clones and misses some; the assay was immunoSEQ multiplex PCR. The D gene and trimming were derived from the DNA, and the V and J assignments and clone size from that table. Found here are about 58,000 clones, almost 90% of them singletons; the top ten hold 10% to 15%. Sequenced material: peripheral blood. The chain is built from TRBV6-1 and TRBJ2-5; D call uncertain. This receptor was taken from a man in his sixties with active COVID-19. The CDR3 nucleotides read TGTGCCAGCAGTGAAGGGGCTAAGGCGTCGTCGGAGACCCAGTACTTC. This codes for CASSEGAKASSETQYF.